This T cell receptor (beta chain) was obtained from a study of blood T cell repertoires in COVID-19. Study details: There were acute and convalescent COVID-19 samples, and they came from the United States, Italy and Spain.

Authors' processing steps: Amplifying reference gene primers gave estimates of nucleated cell counts. Only in-frame clones appear in the TCRdb table, and some are missing; sequencing was by immunoSEQ multiplex PCR. The V and J calls and the clone size are those of that table, but D and trimming were determined from the DNA. The repertoire holds tens of thousands of clones, with 86% as singletons. Trimming cost V 5 bases and J 7 bases, with 12 bases left between them. The CDR3 runs 13 residues. In germline, CDR1 is SGHAT, CDR2 FQDESV (reference sequence). In this sample, this clone turned up a few times.

Sequencing used peripheral blood. The origin of this receptor is a man aged 25 to 40 with acute or convalescent COVID-19. The rearrangement uses TRBV11-1 and TRBJ2-1; maybe TRBD2 (6 bases). The CDR3 nucleotides read TGTGCCAGCAGCCCGGGGGTTAATAATGAGCAGTTCTTC. Translated, it gives CASSPGVNNEQFF.